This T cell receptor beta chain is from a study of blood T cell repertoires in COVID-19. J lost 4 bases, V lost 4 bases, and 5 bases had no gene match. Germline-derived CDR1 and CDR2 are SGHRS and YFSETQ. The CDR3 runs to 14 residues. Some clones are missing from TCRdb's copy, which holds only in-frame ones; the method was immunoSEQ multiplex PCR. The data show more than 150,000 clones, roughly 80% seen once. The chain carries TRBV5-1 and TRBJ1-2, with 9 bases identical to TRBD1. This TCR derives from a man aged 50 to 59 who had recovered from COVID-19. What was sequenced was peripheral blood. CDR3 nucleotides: TGCGCCAGCAGCATCGGGACAGGGATCTATGGCTACACCTTC. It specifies CASSIGTGIYGYTF.